This T cell receptor (beta chain) was documented in a study of cytomegalovirus exposure and HLA in healthy donors. The PCR made use of 60 Vbeta and 13 Jbeta primers. Measured with immunoSEQ multiplex PCR; TCRdb has only the in-frame clones, and not every one. The sample records about 130,000 clones, approximately 60% being singletons. V lost 4 bases and J 1 base, leaving 16 bases between the germline ends. The germline CDR1 and CDR2 sequences are SQVTM and ANQGSEA. This CDR3 spans 15 amino acids. The sequence came from a woman aged 40 to 50 in good health and CMV-seronegative. The sequenced sample consisted of PBMCs. The chain is built from TRBV29-1 and TRBJ1-1; D perhaps matches TRBD1 (6 bases). The DNA of the CDR3 is TGCAGCGTTGGGGGGGGGCGTAAAAGGAACACTGAAGCTTTCTTT. Translating it yields CSVGGGRKRNTEAFF.